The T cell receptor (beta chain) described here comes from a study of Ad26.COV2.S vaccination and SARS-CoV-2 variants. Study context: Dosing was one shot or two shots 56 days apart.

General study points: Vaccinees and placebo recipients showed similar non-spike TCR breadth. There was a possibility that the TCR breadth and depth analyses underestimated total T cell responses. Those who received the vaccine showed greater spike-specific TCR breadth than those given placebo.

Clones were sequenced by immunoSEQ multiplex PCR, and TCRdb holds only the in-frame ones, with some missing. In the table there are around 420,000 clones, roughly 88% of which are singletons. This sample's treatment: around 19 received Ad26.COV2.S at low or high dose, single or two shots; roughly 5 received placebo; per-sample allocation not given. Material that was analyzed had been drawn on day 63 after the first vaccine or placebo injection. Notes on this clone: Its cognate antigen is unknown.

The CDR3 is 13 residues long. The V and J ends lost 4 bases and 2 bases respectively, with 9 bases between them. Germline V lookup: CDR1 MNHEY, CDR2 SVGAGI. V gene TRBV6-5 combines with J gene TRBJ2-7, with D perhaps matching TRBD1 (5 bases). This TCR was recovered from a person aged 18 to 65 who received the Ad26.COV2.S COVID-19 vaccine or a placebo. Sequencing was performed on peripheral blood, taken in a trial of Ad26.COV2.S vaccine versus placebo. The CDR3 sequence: CASSSTETYEQYF. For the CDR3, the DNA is TGTGCCAGCAGTTCGACAGAAACCTACGAGCAGTACTTC.